This section outlines one T cell receptor (beta chain) sequence together with its context. This clone's antigen is unknown. No quality values exist for individual bases; no much larger clone is one base distant. TCRbeta CDR3 regions were amplified from genomic DNA by means of the immunoSEQ Assay, a bias-controlled multiplex PCR. Regarding the original processing steps: Within the assay, amplification of reference gene primers was used to estimate how many nucleated cells each sample contained. To quantify the absolute abundance of each unique TCRbeta CDR3 rearrangement, sequence reads were collapsed and filtered. For each sample, productive Simpson clonality was calculated by taking the square root of Simpson's diversity index across productive rearrangements. Drawn from immuneACCESS, this table holds only the in-frame rearrangements with V and J called that TCRdb kept. Clones are partly lost; checked studies trace under half to an unresolved V gene and leave the rest unexplained. The DNA gave D and trimming, while V, J and clone size come from that table. Here the sample has 37,000 or so clones; about three quarters occur a single time. 1.5% to 2.5% of the sample goes to the ten largest clones.

This sample stems from a study of blood T cell repertoires in COVID-19 (dated by TCRdb to 2020 to 2022). General notes on the study: The collaborator samples originated in the United States, Italy and Spain and spanned the acute and convalescent phases of COVID-19. Deeply sampled blood TCRbeta repertoires from subjects exposed to, actively infected with, or recovered from COVID-19 were included in the dataset. The prospective study material was composed of cDNA or gDNA derived from T cells, B-cell-depleted T cells, or PBMCs. Sample metadata almost always included a de-identified subject ID, COVID-19 status, age in years and sex. Samples came from the ongoing ImmuneRACE study (first 160 participants) plus 1,254 subjects from 6 global collaborators. Where available, HLA class I and class II types were obtained from metadata supplied by the sample provider rather than from assay-based typing. The repertoires were made available in a free public database intended to serve as a resource for research on the immune response to SARS-CoV-2. What the study reported, not specific to this receptor: Clinical and demographic metadata were provided uncurated, with the amount varying by source and participant.

Collaborating institutions collected whole blood in K2EDTA tubes following their own protocols. For TCRbeta analysis, collaborator samples were shipped as frozen whole blood, as isolated PBMCs, or as DNA extracted from either sample type. The specimen sequenced was peripheral blood. The receptor was isolated from a man aged 55-75 years with active COVID-19.

Here is the DNA: TGTGCCAGCAGTCCAGGGATTTGGAACACTGAAGCTTTCTTT. The translation is CASSPGIWNTEAFF. The chain couples TRBV27 to TRBJ1-1; a tentative D call is TRBD1 (5 bases match). For CDR1 and CDR2, the germline V gene (reference sequence) lists MNHEY and SMNVEV. Cut back by 5 bases and 1 base, the V and J ends lie 11 bases apart. The CDR3 covers 14 residues, taking in both the cysteine and the phenylalanine. CDR3 DNA is the only sequence kept; it has 42 bases, read in frame from the first base.